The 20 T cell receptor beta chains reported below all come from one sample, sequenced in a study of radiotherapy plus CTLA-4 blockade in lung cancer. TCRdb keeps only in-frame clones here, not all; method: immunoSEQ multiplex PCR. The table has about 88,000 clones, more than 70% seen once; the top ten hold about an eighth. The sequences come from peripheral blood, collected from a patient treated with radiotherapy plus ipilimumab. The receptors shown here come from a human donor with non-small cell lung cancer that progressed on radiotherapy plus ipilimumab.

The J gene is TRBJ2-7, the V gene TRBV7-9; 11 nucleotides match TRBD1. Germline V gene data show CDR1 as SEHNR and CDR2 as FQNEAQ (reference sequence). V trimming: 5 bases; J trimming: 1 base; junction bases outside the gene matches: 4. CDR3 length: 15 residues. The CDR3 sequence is CASSADRGQSYEQYF. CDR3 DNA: TGTGCCAGCAGCGCGGACAGGGGGCAGTCCTACGAGCAGTACTTC. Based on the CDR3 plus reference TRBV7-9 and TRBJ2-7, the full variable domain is DTGVSQNPRHKITKRGQNVTFRCDPISEHNRLYWYRQTLGQGPEFLTYFQNEAQLEKSRLLSDRFSAERPKGSFSTLEIQRTEQGDSAMYLCASSADRGQSYEQYFGPGTRLTVT.

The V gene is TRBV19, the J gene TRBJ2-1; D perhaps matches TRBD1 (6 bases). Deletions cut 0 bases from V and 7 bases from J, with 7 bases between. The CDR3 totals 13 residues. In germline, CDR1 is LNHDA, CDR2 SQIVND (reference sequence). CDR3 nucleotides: TGTGCCAGTAGTATAGATCAGGGGAATGAGCAGTTCTTC. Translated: CASSIDQGNEQFF.

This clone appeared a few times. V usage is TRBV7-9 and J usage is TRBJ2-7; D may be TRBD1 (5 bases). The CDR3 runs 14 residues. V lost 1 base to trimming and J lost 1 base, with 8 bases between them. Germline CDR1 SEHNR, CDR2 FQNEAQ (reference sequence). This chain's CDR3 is CASSLVAGSYEQYF. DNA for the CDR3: TGTGCCAGCAGCTTAGTAGCAGGGTCCTACGAGCAGTACTTC. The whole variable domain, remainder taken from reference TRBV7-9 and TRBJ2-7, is DTGVSQNPRHKITKRGQNVTFRCDPISEHNRLYWYRQTLGQGPEFLTYFQNEAQLEKSRLLSDRFSAERPKGSFSTLEIQRTEQGDSAMYLCASSLVAGSYEQYFGPGTRLTVT.

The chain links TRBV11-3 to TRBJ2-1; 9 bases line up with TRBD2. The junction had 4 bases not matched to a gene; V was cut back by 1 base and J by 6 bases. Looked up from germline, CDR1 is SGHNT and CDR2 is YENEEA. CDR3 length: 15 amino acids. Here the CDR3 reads CASSLGTSVGNEQFF. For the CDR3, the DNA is TGTGCCAGCAGCTTAGGGACTAGCGTGGGCAATGAGCAGTTCTTC.

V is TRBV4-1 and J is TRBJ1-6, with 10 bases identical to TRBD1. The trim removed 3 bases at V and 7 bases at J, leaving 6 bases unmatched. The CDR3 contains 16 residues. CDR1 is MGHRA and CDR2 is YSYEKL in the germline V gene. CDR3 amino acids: CASSHLDRGGNSPLHF. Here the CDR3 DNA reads TGCGCCAGCAGCCATTTGGACAGGGGGGGAAATTCACCCCTCCACTTT.

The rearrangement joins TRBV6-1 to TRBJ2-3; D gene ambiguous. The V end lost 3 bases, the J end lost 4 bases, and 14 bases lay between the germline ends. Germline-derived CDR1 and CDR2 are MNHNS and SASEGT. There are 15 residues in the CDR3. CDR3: CASSDRRGLADTQYF. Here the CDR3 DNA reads TGTGCCAGCAGTGACCGTCGTGGCCTTGCAGATACGCAGTATTTT.

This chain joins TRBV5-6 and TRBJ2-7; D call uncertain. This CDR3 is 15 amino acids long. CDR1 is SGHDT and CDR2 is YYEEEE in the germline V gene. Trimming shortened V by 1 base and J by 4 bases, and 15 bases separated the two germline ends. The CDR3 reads CASSLRAGPRYEQYF. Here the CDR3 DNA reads TGTGCCAGCAGCTTGAGGGCAGGTCCTCGATACGAGCAGTACTTC. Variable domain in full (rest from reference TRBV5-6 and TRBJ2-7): DAGVTQSPTHLIKTRGQQVTLRCSPKSGHDTVSWYQQALGQGPQFIFQYYEEEERQRGNFPDRFSGHQFPNYSSELNVNALLLGDSALYLCASSLRAGPRYEQYFGPGTRLTVT.

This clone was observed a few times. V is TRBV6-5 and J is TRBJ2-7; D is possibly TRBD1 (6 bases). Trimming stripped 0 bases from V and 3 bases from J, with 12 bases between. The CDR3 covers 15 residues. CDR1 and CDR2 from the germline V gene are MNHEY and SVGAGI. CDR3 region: CASSYSRRQVYEQYF. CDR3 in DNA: TGTGCCAGCAGTTACTCGAGGCGACAGGTCTACGAGCAGTACTTC.

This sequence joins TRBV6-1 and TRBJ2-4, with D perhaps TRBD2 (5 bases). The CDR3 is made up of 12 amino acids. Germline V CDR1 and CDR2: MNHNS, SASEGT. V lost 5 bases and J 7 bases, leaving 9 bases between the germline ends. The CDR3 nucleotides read TGTGCCAGCAGTCTCGGGATGAACATTCAGTACTTC. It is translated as CASSLGMNIQYF.

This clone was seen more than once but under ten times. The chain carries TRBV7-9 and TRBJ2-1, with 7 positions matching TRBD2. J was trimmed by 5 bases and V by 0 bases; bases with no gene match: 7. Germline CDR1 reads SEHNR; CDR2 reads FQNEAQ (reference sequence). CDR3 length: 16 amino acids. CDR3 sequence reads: CASSLAEASGDNEQFF. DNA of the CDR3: TGTGCCAGCAGCTTAGCGGAAGCTAGCGGAGACAATGAGCAGTTCTTC.

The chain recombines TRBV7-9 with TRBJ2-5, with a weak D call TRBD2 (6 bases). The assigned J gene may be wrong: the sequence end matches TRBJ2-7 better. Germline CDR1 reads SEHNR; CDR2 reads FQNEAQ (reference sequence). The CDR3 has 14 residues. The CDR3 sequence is CASSRIGTLDEQYF. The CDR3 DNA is TGTGCCAGCAGTAGAATCGGGACTCTCGACGAGCAGTACTTC.

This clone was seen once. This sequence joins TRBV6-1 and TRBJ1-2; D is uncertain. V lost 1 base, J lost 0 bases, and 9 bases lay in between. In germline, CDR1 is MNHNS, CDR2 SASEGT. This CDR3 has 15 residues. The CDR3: CASSEDGRANYGYTF. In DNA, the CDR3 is TGTGCCAGCAGTGAAGACGGTCGGGCTAACTATGGCTACACCTTC.

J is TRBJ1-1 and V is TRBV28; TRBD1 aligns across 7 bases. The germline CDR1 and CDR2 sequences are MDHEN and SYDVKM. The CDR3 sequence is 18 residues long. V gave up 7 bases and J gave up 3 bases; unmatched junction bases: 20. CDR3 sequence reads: CASNFPIARTGEDTEAFF. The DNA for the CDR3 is TGTGCCAGCAATTTCCCAATCGCCCGTACAGGGGAAGACACTGAAGCTTTCTTT.

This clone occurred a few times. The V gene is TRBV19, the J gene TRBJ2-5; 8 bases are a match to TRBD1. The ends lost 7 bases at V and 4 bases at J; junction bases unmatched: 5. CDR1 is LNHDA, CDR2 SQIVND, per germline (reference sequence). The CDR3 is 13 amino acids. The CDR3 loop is CASNDRGGETQYF. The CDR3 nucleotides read TGTGCCAGTAATGACAGGGGCGGAGAGACCCAGTACTTC.

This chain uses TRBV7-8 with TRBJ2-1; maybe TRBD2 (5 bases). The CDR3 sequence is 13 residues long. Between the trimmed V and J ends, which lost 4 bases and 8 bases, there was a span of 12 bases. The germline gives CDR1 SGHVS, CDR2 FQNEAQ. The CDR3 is CASSSPARDEQFF. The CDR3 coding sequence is TGTGCCAGCAGCTCCCCGGCGAGGGATGAGCAGTTCTTC.

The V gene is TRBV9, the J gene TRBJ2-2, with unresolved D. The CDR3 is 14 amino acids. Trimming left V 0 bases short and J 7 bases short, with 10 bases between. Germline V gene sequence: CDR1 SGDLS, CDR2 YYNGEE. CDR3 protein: CASSVADRSGELFF. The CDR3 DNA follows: TGTGCCAGCAGCGTAGCTGACCGCAGCGGGGAGCTGTTTTTT. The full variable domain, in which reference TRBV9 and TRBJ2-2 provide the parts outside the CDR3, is DSGVTQTPKHLITATGQRVTLRCSPRSGDLSVYWYQQSLDQGLQFLIQYYNGEERAKGNILERFSAQQFPDLHSELNLSSLELGDSALYFCASSVADRSGELFFGEGSRLTVL.

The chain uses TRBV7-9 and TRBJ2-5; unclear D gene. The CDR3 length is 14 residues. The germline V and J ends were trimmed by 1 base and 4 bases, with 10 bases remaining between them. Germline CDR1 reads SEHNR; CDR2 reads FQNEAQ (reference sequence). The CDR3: CASSLGTTRETQYF. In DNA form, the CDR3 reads TGTGCCAGCAGCTTAGGGACGACACGAGAGACCCAGTACTTC.

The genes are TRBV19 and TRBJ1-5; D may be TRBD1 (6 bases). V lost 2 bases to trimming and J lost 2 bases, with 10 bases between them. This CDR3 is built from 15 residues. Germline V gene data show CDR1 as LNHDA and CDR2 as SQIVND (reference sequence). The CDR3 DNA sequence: TGTGCCAGTAGTATAAGGGAGGGGGGCAATCAGCCCCAGCATTTT. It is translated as CASSIREGGNQPQHF.

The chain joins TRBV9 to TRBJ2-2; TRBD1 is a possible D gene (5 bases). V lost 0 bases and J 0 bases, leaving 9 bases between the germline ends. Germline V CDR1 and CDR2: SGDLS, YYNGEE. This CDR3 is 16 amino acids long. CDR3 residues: CASSVVPGPNTGELFF. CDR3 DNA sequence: TGTGCCAGCAGCGTAGTCCCAGGGCCGAACACCGGGGAGCTGTTTTTT. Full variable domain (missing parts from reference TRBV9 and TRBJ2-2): DSGVTQTPKHLITATGQRVTLRCSPRSGDLSVYWYQQSLDQGLQFLIQYYNGEERAKGNILERFSAQQFPDLHSELNLSSLELGDSALYFCASSVVPGPNTGELFFGEGSRLTVL.

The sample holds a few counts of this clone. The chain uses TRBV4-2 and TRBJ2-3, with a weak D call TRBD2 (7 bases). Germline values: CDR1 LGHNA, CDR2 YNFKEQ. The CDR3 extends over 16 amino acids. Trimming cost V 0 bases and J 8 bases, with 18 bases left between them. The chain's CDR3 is CASSQDVGGRGGTQYF. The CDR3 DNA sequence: TGTGCCAGCAGCCAAGACGTAGGAGGGAGGGGGGGTACGCAGTATTTT.